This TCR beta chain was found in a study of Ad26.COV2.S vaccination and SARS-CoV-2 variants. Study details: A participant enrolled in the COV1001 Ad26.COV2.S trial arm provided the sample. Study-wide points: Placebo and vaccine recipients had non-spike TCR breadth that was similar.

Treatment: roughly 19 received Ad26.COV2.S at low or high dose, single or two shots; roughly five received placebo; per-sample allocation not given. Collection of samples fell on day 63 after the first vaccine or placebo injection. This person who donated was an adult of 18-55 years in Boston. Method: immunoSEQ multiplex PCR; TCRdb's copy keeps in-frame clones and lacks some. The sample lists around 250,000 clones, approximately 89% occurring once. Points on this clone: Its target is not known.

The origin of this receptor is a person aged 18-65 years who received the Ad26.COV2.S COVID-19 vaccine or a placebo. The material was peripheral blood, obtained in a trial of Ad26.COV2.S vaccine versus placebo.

The CDR3 is CASSLGTGGNDYGYTF. DNA for the CDR3: TGTGCCAGCAGCTTGGGCACAGGGGGCAATGACTATGGCTACACCTTC. V usage is TRBV5-4 and J usage is TRBJ1-2; 9 nucleotides agree with TRBD1. This CDR3 has 16 residues. V dropped 0 bases and J dropped 3; count of bases not matched to a gene: 6. The germline CDR1 and CDR2 sequences are SGHNT and YYREEE (reference sequence).